This TCR beta chain was captured in a study of T cell responses to AZD1222 COVID-19 vaccine. Study context: Researchers grouped second doses given at about 4 or about 12 weeks into one pool.

General study results and limits: Compared with day 0, the breadth and depth of the Spike-specific TCR repertoire rose significantly after two doses of AZD1222. Clonal diversity was possibly underestimated; the donors were predominantly white British and more often female.

The table came from immunoSEQ multiplex PCR; TCRdb's copy has only in-frame clones and leaves some out. The sample has 150,000 to 200,000 clones, 85% to 90% seen once. In its sample, this clone was seen once. The antigen is unknown. CDR3 length: 14 amino acids. Germline V gene sequence: CDR1 SGHTS, CDR2 YDEGEE. The germline V and J ends were trimmed by 3 bases and 3 bases, with 9 bases remaining between them. The sequenced sample was peripheral blood, obtained on day 0 of AZD1222 vaccination. This clonotype originated in an adult in good health. The V gene is TRBV5-8, the J gene TRBJ1-4; the D is unclear. This chain's CDR3 is CASSSDGPNEKLFF. The DNA of the CDR3 is TGTGCCAGCAGCTCTGACGGGCCTAATGAAAAACTGTTTTTT.